This T cell receptor (beta chain) is from a study of identifying expanded T cells in peripheral blood (dated by TCRdb to the late 2010s). As for the study more broadly: Technical replicates were generated by sequencing separate aliquots of the same genomic DNA pool, and four replicates were compared pairwise. The study at large found these results: The authors expected that biological variance in healthy repertoires might rise further over much longer intervals, such as months to years. Across all healthy donors, variance in clone template counts between approximately two-week samples was found to increase significantly with total template count. About 1.3 differentially abundant clones were flagged by the binomial model between technical replicates, whereas about 16 and 19 were flagged over about two weeks and four weeks, respectively. Both the number of clones called differentially abundant and the false-positive rate were significantly reduced by the beta-binomial model across all healthy-donor time intervals.

The cysteine opens and the phenylalanine closes a CDR3 of 15 amino acids. Only the CDR3 part of the read is kept: 45 bases, read in frame from the first base. Relative to germline, V is 2 bases shorter and J is 4 bases shorter, with 14 bases between their ends. The CDR1 and CDR2 encoded by the germline V gene are MNHNS and SASEGT. In regard to this clone: What this receptor recognizes is not known. Qualities for individual bases were not recorded, and no much larger clone is one base off.

No immune events such as infections were documented for the healthy donors during the collection period. Healthy-donor blood repertoires served as a training cohort to calibrate time-dependent variance in a beta-binomial model of T-cell clone differential abundance. The training cohort included around 10 healthy donors, of whom 3 were female and 7 were male. The donors were between roughly 29 and 65 years old, with an average age of roughly 43 years. Whole blood from each healthy donor was obtained from a commercial supplier and was collected at three time points around 13 days apart. Genomic DNA was extracted from unsorted whole blood for immunosequencing. The immunoSEQ Assay, which uses bias-controlled multiplex PCR amplification of genomic DNA, was used to profile TCRbeta CDR3 regions. From the authors' description of their analysis: To quantify the absolute abundance of each unique TCRbeta CDR3 region, the sequences were collapsed and filtered. Differential abundance was tested with a binomial (Fisher-equivalent) model and with a beta-binomial model adding time-dependent variance fitted from healthy donors. Clones with fewer than 5 combined templates were excluded, and clones with Benjamini-Hochberg FDR below 0.01 were called differentially abundant. Using the form v = (b*log(k)+a)^2, the beta-binomial variance was modeled as a function of the total template count across the two samples. TCRdb holds this immuneACCESS table with in-frame rearrangements only. Some clones are missing; in checked studies, unresolved V genes explain under half, and the rest has no known cause. V and J calls and clone size follow that table, whereas D and trimming were derived from the DNA. A total of 81,000 or so clones appear in this sample, over 80% of them only once. Together, the top ten hold around a fifth of the sample.

The chain was built from TRBV6-1 and TRBJ1-1; the D gene cannot be resolved reliably. The TCR comes from a person between 18 and 70 years old in good health. The sequencing sample was made of blood. The CDR3 region has the sequence CASSELGRLSTEAFF. The base sequence is TGTGCCAGCAGTGAACTAGGTAGATTGAGCACTGAAGCTTTCTTT.